These T cell receptor beta chains were read from a single sample in a study of spatial heterogeneity in lung cancer. One entry per CDR3 protein, called by TCRdb with MiXCR from the 5' RACE reads. The data hold more than 60,000 distinct CDR3 sequences, with around 7.3% observed a single time. The material was PBMCs, obtained at surgery. The source is a male donor with early-stage non-small cell lung cancer. The CDR3 runs from the conserved cysteine through the conserved F or W. A D gene is named only where the DNA matches it firmly. Clone size is given for some rows only: seen once, a few or many times, or a class if the clone is expanded.

cdr3_aa: CATSRGLEGRLNEKLFF
cdr3_nt: TGTGCCACCAGCAGAGGCCTGGAAGGCAGGTTGAATGAAAAACTGTTTTTT
j_call: TRBJ1-4
v_call: TRBV15
cdr3_length: 17
d_call: -
clone_size: -

cdr3_aa: CASSTENTEAFF
cdr3_nt: TGTGCCAGCAGTACTGAGAACACTGAAGCTTTCTTT
j_call: TRBJ1-1
v_call: TRBV7-9
cdr3_length: 12
d_call: -
clone_size: many

cdr3_aa: CASSAQGAAYNEQFF
cdr3_nt: TGTGCCAGCAGCGCACAGGGGGCAGCCTACAATGAGCAGTTCTTC
j_call: TRBJ2-1
v_call: TRBV7-3
cdr3_length: 15
d_call: TRBD1
clone_size: many

cdr3_aa: CASRPRESHEQYF
cdr3_nt: TGTGCCAGCAGGCCGCGGGAGTCCCACGAGCAGTACTTC
j_call: TRBJ2-7
v_call: TRBV7-2
cdr3_length: 13
d_call: TRBD2
clone_size: -

cdr3_aa: CASRFAVSNQPQHF
cdr3_nt: TGTGCCAGTAGGTTCGCGGTTAGCAATCAGCCCCAGCATTTT
j_call: TRBJ1-5
v_call: TRBV19
cdr3_length: 14
d_call: -
clone_size: -

cdr3_aa: CASSPVGLETQYF
cdr3_nt: TGTGCCAGCTCACCAGTCGGATTGGAGACCCAGTACTTC
j_call: TRBJ2-5
v_call: TRBV18
cdr3_length: 13
d_call: -
clone_size: few

cdr3_aa: CASRNFHRATNEKLFF
cdr3_nt: TGTGCCAGCAGGAACTTCCACAGGGCAACTAATGAAAAACTGTTTTTT
j_call: TRBJ1-4
v_call: TRBV2
cdr3_length: 16
d_call: -
clone_size: -

cdr3_aa: CASSLLGQGTSEAFF
cdr3_nt: TGTGCCAGCAGCTTACTGGGACAGGGGACGAGTGAAGCTTTCTTT
j_call: TRBJ1-1
v_call: TRBV7-6
cdr3_length: 15
d_call: TRBD1
clone_size: many

cdr3_aa: CASSSFQEAAAFGGGNQPQHF
cdr3_nt: TGTGCCAGCAGTTCCTTCCAGGAGGCGGCGGCTTTCGGAGGTGGCAATCAGCCCCAGCATTTT
j_call: TRBJ1-5
v_call: TRBV27
cdr3_length: 21
d_call: -
clone_size: -

cdr3_aa: CASSVDSPYEQYF
cdr3_nt: TGTGCCAGCAGCGTAGACAGTCCCTACGAGCAGTACTTC
j_call: TRBJ2-7
v_call: TRBV9
cdr3_length: 13
d_call: -
clone_size: many

cdr3_aa: CASSLGATDSTYGYTF
cdr3_nt: TGCGCCAGCAGCTTGGGGGCGACGGATTCAACCTATGGCTACACCTTC
j_call: TRBJ1-2
v_call: TRBV5-1
cdr3_length: 16
d_call: -
clone_size: -

cdr3_aa: CATTEAGGNEAFF
cdr3_nt: TGTGCCACCACCGAGGCAGGGGGCAATGAAGCTTTCTTT
j_call: TRBJ1-1
v_call: TRBV24-1
cdr3_length: 13
d_call: TRBD1
clone_size: many

cdr3_aa: CSVNRGDTEAFF
cdr3_nt: TGCAGCGTAAACAGGGGTGACACTGAAGCTTTCTTT
j_call: TRBJ1-1
v_call: TRBV29-1
cdr3_length: 12
d_call: TRBD1
clone_size: many

cdr3_aa: CASSLRNLRQGGEKLFF
cdr3_nt: TGTGCCAGCAGCTTACGTAACCTGCGACAGGGGGGTGAAAAACTGTTTTTT
j_call: TRBJ1-4
v_call: TRBV7-9
cdr3_length: 17
d_call: TRBD1
clone_size: -

cdr3_aa: CASSVGRGEGSTEAFF
cdr3_nt: TGTGCCAGTAGTGTGGGCAGGGGGGAAGGGTCTACTGAAGCTTTCTTT
j_call: TRBJ1-1
v_call: TRBV19
cdr3_length: 16
d_call: TRBD1
clone_size: -

cdr3_aa: CASSLVFQGQDTQYF
cdr3_nt: TGCGCCAGCAGCTTGGTCTTCCAGGGGCAAGATACGCAGTATTTT
j_call: TRBJ2-3
v_call: TRBV5-1
cdr3_length: 15
d_call: -
clone_size: -

cdr3_aa: CSVAGSTEAFF
cdr3_nt: TGCAGCGTTGCGGGGAGCACTGAAGCTTTCTTT
j_call: TRBJ1-1
v_call: TRBV29-1
cdr3_length: 11
d_call: -
clone_size: many

cdr3_aa: CASSSRTADWQPQHF
cdr3_nt: TGTGCCAGCAGCTCCCGGACTGCTGACTGGCAGCCCCAGCATTTT
j_call: TRBJ1-5
v_call: TRBV7-8
cdr3_length: 15
d_call: -
clone_size: many

cdr3_aa: CASHGTGGLVGELFF
cdr3_nt: TGTGCCAGTCATGGGACAGGGGGCCTGGTAGGGGAGCTGTTTTTT
j_call: TRBJ2-2
v_call: TRBV2
cdr3_length: 15
d_call: TRBD1
clone_size: many

cdr3_aa: CSVLTVDTQYF
cdr3_nt: TGCAGCGTATTGACAGTAGATACGCAGTATTTT
j_call: TRBJ2-3
v_call: TRBV29-1
cdr3_length: 11
d_call: -
clone_size: many

cdr3_aa: CASSSTGDPNTEAFF
cdr3_nt: TGTGCCAGCAGCTCGACAGGGGACCCAAACACTGAAGCTTTCTTT
j_call: TRBJ1-1
v_call: TRBV7-3
cdr3_length: 15
d_call: TRBD1
clone_size: many

cdr3_aa: CASSPAEGSYTF
cdr3_nt: TGTGCCAGCAGCCCCGCCGAAGGGAGCTACACCTTC
j_call: TRBJ1-2
v_call: TRBV7-8
cdr3_length: 12
d_call: -
clone_size: few

cdr3_aa: CASSFGIGQETQYF
cdr3_nt: TGTGCCAGCAGTTTTGGAATCGGTCAAGAGACCCAGTACTTC
j_call: TRBJ2-5
v_call: TRBV12-3/TRBV12-4
cdr3_length: 14
d_call: -
clone_size: many

cdr3_aa: CASSSIAGGPGEQFF
cdr3_nt: TGTGCCAGCAGCTCTATAGCGGGAGGGCCCGGCGAGCAGTTCTTC
j_call: TRBJ2-1
v_call: TRBV13
cdr3_length: 15
d_call: TRBD2
clone_size: -

cdr3_aa: CASSPPGVGPTEAFF
cdr3_nt: TGTGCCAGCAGCCCACCCGGCGTAGGGCCCACTGAAGCTTTCTTT
j_call: TRBJ1-1
v_call: TRBV9
cdr3_length: 15
d_call: -
clone_size: many

cdr3_aa: CSTENRGWRGMNTEAFF
cdr3_nt: TGCAGTACTGAGAACCGCGGTTGGAGGGGTATGAACACTGAAGCTTTCTTT
j_call: TRBJ1-1
v_call: TRBV20-1
cdr3_length: 17
d_call: -
clone_size: many

cdr3_aa: CASSLGSLSYNEQFF
cdr3_nt: TGTGCCAGCAGCTTGGGGTCCCTCTCCTACAATGAGCAGTTCTTC
j_call: TRBJ2-1
v_call: TRBV5-5
cdr3_length: 15
d_call: -
clone_size: many

cdr3_aa: CASSSQTPGGEQFF
cdr3_nt: TGTGCCAGCAGCTCCCAGACCCCCGGAGGGGAGCAGTTCTTC
j_call: TRBJ2-1
v_call: TRBV7-3
cdr3_length: 14
d_call: -
clone_size: few

cdr3_aa: CAISERMAGFSGNTIYF
cdr3_nt: TGTGCCATCAGTGAGCGGATGGCGGGGTTCTCTGGAAACACCATATATTTT
j_call: TRBJ1-3
v_call: TRBV10-3
cdr3_length: 17
d_call: -
clone_size: many

cdr3_aa: CASSWTTGAGGNGYTF
cdr3_nt: TGTGCCAGCAGTTGGACGACTGGGGCAGGGGGCAATGGCTACACCTTC
j_call: TRBJ1-2
v_call: TRBV27
cdr3_length: 16
d_call: TRBD1
clone_size: few

cdr3_aa: CASSQDNQSRGENIQYF
cdr3_nt: TGCGCCAGCAGCCAAGATAATCAAAGCAGGGGGGAAAACATTCAGTACTTC
j_call: TRBJ2-4
v_call: TRBV4-3
cdr3_length: 17
d_call: -
clone_size: many

cdr3_aa: CASSLEGQPSYEQYF
cdr3_nt: TGTGCCAGCAGCTTAGAGGGACAGCCCTCCTACGAGCAGTACTTC
j_call: TRBJ2-7
v_call: TRBV7-7
cdr3_length: 15
d_call: TRBD1
clone_size: -

cdr3_aa: CASSSGRMLTEAFF
cdr3_nt: TGTGCCAGCAGCTCGGGGAGAATGTTGACTGAAGCTTTCTTT
j_call: TRBJ1-1
v_call: TRBV5-4
cdr3_length: 14
d_call: -
clone_size: few

cdr3_aa: CASTLGLARYTQYF
cdr3_nt: TGTGCCAGCACCCTCGGGCTAGCCCGTTATACGCAGTATTTT
j_call: TRBJ2-3
v_call: TRBV12-3/TRBV12-4
cdr3_length: 14
d_call: -
clone_size: -

cdr3_aa: CSARDRLVVGEQFF
cdr3_nt: TGCAGTGCTAGAGATCGTTTGGTAGTAGGTGAGCAGTTCTTC
j_call: TRBJ2-1
v_call: TRBV20-1
cdr3_length: 14
d_call: -
clone_size: -

cdr3_aa: CASSLAPATRTDTQYF
cdr3_nt: TGTGCCAGCAGTTTAGCGCCAGCGACCCGCACAGATACGCAGTATTTT
j_call: TRBJ2-3
v_call: TRBV12-3/TRBV12-4
cdr3_length: 16
d_call: -
clone_size: many

cdr3_aa: CASSPGQGQETQYF
cdr3_nt: TGTGCCAGCAGCCCCGGACAGGGACAAGAGACCCAGTACTTC
j_call: TRBJ2-5
v_call: TRBV7-9
cdr3_length: 14
d_call: TRBD1
clone_size: -

cdr3_aa: CASIRYRGDTEAFF
cdr3_nt: TGTGCCAGCATCCGCTATCGGGGAGACACTGAAGCTTTCTTT
j_call: TRBJ1-1
v_call: TRBV12-3/TRBV12-4
cdr3_length: 14
d_call: -
clone_size: few

cdr3_aa: CASKGQGETQYF
cdr3_nt: TGTGCCAGCAAAGGACAGGGAGAGACCCAGTACTTC
j_call: TRBJ2-5
v_call: TRBV6-2/TRBV6-3
cdr3_length: 12
d_call: TRBD1
clone_size: many

cdr3_aa: CASRSGNPNEKLFF
cdr3_nt: TGTGCCAGCAGATCAGGGAACCCAAATGAAAAACTGTTTTTT
j_call: TRBJ1-4
v_call: TRBV28
cdr3_length: 14
d_call: -
clone_size: -